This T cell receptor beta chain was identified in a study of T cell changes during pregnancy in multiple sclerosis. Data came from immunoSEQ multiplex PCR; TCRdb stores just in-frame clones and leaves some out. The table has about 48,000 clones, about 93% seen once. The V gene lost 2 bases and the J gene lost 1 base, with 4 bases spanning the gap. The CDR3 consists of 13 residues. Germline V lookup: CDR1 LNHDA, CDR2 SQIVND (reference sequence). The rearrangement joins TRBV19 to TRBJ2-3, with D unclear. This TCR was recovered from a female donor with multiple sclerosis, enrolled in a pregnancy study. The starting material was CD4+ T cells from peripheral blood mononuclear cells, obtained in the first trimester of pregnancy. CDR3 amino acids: CASSIRGTDTQYF. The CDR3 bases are TGTGCCAGTAGTATACGGGGCACAGATACGCAGTATTTT.